This entry lists 5 T cell receptor beta chains sequenced from one sample in a study of early T cells in non-severe SARS-CoV-2 infection. TCRdb passed the 5' RACE reads through MiXCR, listing each CDR3 protein once. The table lists some 30,000 distinct CDR3 sequences, 4.5% to 7% of them singletons. Specimen: whole blood. The receptor source for this set is an adult who was a healthcare worker with PCR-confirmed SARS-CoV-2 infection or an uninfected control (not recorded which).

In its sample, this clonotype was seen many times. This chain joins TRBV7-2 and TRBJ1-6; D remains ambiguous. Trimming cost V 5 bases and J 9 bases, with 17 bases left between them. The CDR3 consists of 15 residues. Germline CDR1 is SGHTA and CDR2 is FQGNSA. CDR3 nucleotides: TGTGCCAGCAGCACCGCATCCGGGGTAACTTCACCCCTCCACTTT. It encodes CASSTASGVTSPLHF.

This clonotype has a handful of counts. The chain links TRBV6-1 to TRBJ1-5; the D gene is possibly TRBD1 (5 bases). The CDR3 sequence is 16 residues long. The germline V and J ends were trimmed by 6 bases and 6 bases, with 21 bases remaining between them. In germline, CDR1 is MNHNS, CDR2 SASEGT. CDR3 in DNA: TGTGCCAGCAGCTCCCCCGGGGGTATCTCGGGTCAGCCCCAGCATTTT. Translating it yields CASSSPGGISGQPQHF.

This clonotype has at least ten counts. As DNA, the CDR3 is TGTGCCAGCAGTTCCCGGGTCTACAATGAGCAGTTCTTC. Protein product: CASSSRVYNEQFF. J is TRBJ2-1 and V is TRBV27; D gene ambiguous. CDR3 length: 13 residues. The germline gives CDR1 MNHEY, CDR2 SMNVEV (reference sequence). The V and J ends lost 4 bases and 3 bases respectively, with 7 bases between them.

In its sample, this clonotype was seen a few times. This chain links TRBV12-5 with TRBJ2-7, with a possible D match to TRBD2 (7 bases). V was cut by 1 base and J by 4 bases, with 23 bases left in between. Germline-derived CDR1 and CDR2 are LGHNT and FRNRAP. The CDR3 runs 18 residues. CDR3: CASGLGSLRAGAPYEQYF. In DNA form, the CDR3 reads TGTGCTAGTGGTTTGGGTTCTCTTCGGGCGGGGGCCCCATACGAGCAGTACTTC.

This clonotype has ten or more counts. This chain links TRBV20-1 with TRBJ2-2, with 7 bases aligning to TRBD1. V gave up 4 bases and J gave up 3 bases; unmatched junction bases: 8. The germline V gene has CDR1 DFQATT and CDR2 SNEGSKA (reference sequence). The length of the CDR3 is 15 residues. The CDR3: CSANTGERDTGELFF. DNA for the CDR3: TGCAGTGCTAACACAGGGGAGCGAGACACCGGGGAGCTGTTTTTT.